The clone carrying this T cell receptor beta chain was picked up many times. Its antigen is not identified. CDR3 length: 15 amino acids. CDR1 is DFQATT and CDR2 is SNEGSKA in the germline V gene (reference sequence). Deletions cut 5 bases from V and 2 bases from J, with 16 bases between. How the authors handled the data: In papillary thyroid cancer, a distant-metastasis classifier was built using CDR3 differences across clinicopathological groups. TCRdb recomputed clones from the PCR reads via MiXCR. None of the V and J calls come from the authors' own analysis; TCRdb made them. Among roughly 30,000 clones, just under 30% were seen once, and the ten largest hold roughly 30%. The data were obtained in a study of metastatic and nonmetastatic thyroid tumors. Study information: Repertoires from malignant and benign thyroid patients were compared across blood and tumor or nodule tissue. The study's findings and limits: Malignant thyroid tumors reportedly had TCR beta diversity that was significantly higher than in benign nodules, in blood and tumor.

Patients underwent thyroid surgery, and none had received any treatment before it. Sequencing input: blood. The receptor was derived from a female donor with papillary thyroid cancer or a benign thyroid nodule (not recorded which). Some clones in this sample may be carry-over from other donors' samples. V is TRBV20-1 and J is TRBJ2-1; D gene ambiguous. DNA of the CDR3: TGCAGTGCTTCTACCTCAGGAAGGGCCTACAATGAGCAGTTCTTC. Its protein product is CSASTSGRAYNEQFF.